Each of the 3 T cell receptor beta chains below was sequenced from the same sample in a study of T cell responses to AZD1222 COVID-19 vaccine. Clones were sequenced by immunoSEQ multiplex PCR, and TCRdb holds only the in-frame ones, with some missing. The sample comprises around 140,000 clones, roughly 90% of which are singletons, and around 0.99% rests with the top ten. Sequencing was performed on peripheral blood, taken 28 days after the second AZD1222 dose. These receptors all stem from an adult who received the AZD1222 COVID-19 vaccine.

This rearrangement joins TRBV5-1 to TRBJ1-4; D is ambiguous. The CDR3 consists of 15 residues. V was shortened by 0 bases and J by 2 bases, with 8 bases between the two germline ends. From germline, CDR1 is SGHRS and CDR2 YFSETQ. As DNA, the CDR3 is TGCGCCAGCAGCTTGGCGGGGTCGACTAATGAAAAACTGTTTTTT. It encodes CASSLAGSTNEKLFF.

The DNA for the CDR3 is TGCGCCAGCAGCTTGTGGGTAGCCCAGTTGGGAGAGACCCAGTACTTC. Translation: CASSLWVAQLGETQYF. The J gene is TRBJ2-5, the V gene TRBV5-1; no firm D call. Trimming removed 1 base from V and 4 bases from J, with 17 bases in between. CDR3 length: 16 amino acids. The V gene's germline CDR1 is SGHRS and CDR2 YFSETQ.

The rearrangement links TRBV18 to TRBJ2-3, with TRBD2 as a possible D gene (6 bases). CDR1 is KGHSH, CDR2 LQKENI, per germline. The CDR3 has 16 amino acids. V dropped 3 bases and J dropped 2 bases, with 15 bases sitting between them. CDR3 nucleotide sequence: TGTGCCAGCTCACCTCTACTAGCAGCGAACACAGATACGCAGTATTTT. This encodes CASSPLLAANTDTQYF.